A selection of T cell receptor beta chains follows, all from one sample in a study of beta chain features in type 1 diabetes. Sequencing used immunoSEQ multiplex PCR; TCRdb keeps in-frame clones, though not all of them. The sample includes 200,000 to 250,000 clones, over 9.5% of them seen just once. Sequencing was performed on naive CD4+ T cells from blood. All receptors come from a young woman in good health. Both conserved end residues are part of each CDR3. Fields, in order: V gene, D gene, J gene, clone size, CDR3 protein, CDR3 DNA. A D gene is named only where the DNA matches it firmly. Only some rows state a clone size, as once, few, many or a class for expanded clones.

V: TRBV7-9
D: -
J: TRBJ1-4
size: -
CDR3: CASSLERATNEKLFF
DNA: TGTGCCAGCAGCTTAGAGCGGGCTACTAATGAAAAACTGTTTTTT

V: TRBV28
D: TRBD1
J: TRBJ2-2
size: -
CDR3: CASSYQGAHTGELFF
DNA: TGTGCCAGCAGCTACCAGGGGGCACACACCGGGGAGCTGTTTTTT

V: TRBV29-1
D: -
J: TRBJ2-5
size: many
CDR3: CSVLAPGPSETQYF
DNA: TGCAGCGTTTTAGCGCCTGGGCCCAGTGAGACCCAGTACTTC

V: TRBV2
D: TRBD2
J: TRBJ2-1
size: -
CDR3: CASSLSGGLDEQFF
DNA: TGTGCCAGCAGCCTCTCGGGAGGCCTGGATGAGCAGTTCTTC

V: TRBV9
D: -
J: TRBJ1-1
size: few
CDR3: CASSVGRGRNTEAFF
DNA: TGTGCCAGCAGCGTAGGCAGGGGTAGGAACACTGAAGCTTTCTTT

V: TRBV4-1
D: TRBD2
J: TRBJ2-3
size: -
CDR3: CASSQEPSGVTDTQYF
DNA: TGCGCCAGCAGCCAAGAACCTAGCGGCGTAACAGATACGCAGTATTTT

V: TRBV30
D: TRBD1
J: TRBJ2-3
size: -
CDR3: CAWSADRGTQYF
DNA: TGTGCCTGGAGTGCAGACAGGGGTACGCAGTATTTT

V: TRBV4-1
D: TRBD2
J: TRBJ2-5
size: few
CDR3: CASSQGPAGAQTQYF
DNA: TGCGCCAGCAGCCAGGGGCCAGCGGGAGCACAGACCCAGTACTTC

V: TRBV5-6
D: -
J: TRBJ2-7
size: -
CDR3: CASSLASRTYEQYF
DNA: TGTGCCAGCAGCTTGGCATCCAGGACATACGAGCAGTACTTC

V: TRBV5-1
D: TRBD1
J: TRBJ1-6
size: -
CDR3: CASSSTGTDDSPLHF
DNA: TGCGCCAGCAGCTCGACAGGGACGGACGATTCACCCCTCCACTTT

V: TRBV5-1
D: -
J: TRBJ1-2
size: -
CDR3: CASSLGTDLRNYGYTF
DNA: TGCGCCAGCAGCTTGGGAACAGATTTGCGCAACTATGGCTACACCTTC

V: TRBV10-3
D: TRBD2
J: TRBJ2-7
size: -
CDR3: CAISESGTSAEQYF
DNA: TGTGCCATCAGTGAGTCCGGGACTAGCGCCGAGCAGTACTTC

V: TRBV18
D: TRBD1
J: TRBJ1-1
size: few
CDR3: CASSPRNRDRLSAEAFF
DNA: TGTGCCAGCTCACCACGCAACCGGGACAGGTTATCCGCTGAAGCTTTCTTT

V: TRBV6-1
D: -
J: TRBJ2-2
size: few
CDR3: CASSGFRNTGELFF
DNA: TGTGCCAGCAGTGGTTTCAGAAACACCGGGGAGCTGTTTTTT

V: TRBV30
D: TRBD1
J: TRBJ1-5
size: -
CDR3: CAWRVQGSSQPQHF
DNA: TGTGCCTGGAGGGTACAGGGGTCGAGTCAGCCCCAGCATTTT

V: TRBV5-1
D: -
J: TRBJ2-7
size: -
CDR3: CASSPLGGSYEQYF
DNA: TGCGCCAGCAGCCCCCTGGGGGGCTCCTACGAGCAGTACTTC

V: TRBV29-1
D: TRBD1
J: TRBJ2-7
size: few
CDR3: CSARRDRDRGEQYF
DNA: TGCAGCGCACGCAGGGACAGGGACCGAGGGGAGCAGTACTTC

V: TRBV2
D: TRBD1
J: TRBJ1-4
size: few
CDR3: CASSEEQGAGEKLFF
DNA: TGTGCCAGCAGTGAAGAGCAGGGGGCGGGAGAAAAACTGTTTTTT

V: TRBV2
D: TRBD1
J: TRBJ2-5
size: few
CDR3: CASSADRGKETQYF
DNA: TGTGCCAGCAGCGCGGACAGGGGCAAAGAGACCCAGTACTTC

V: TRBV11-2
D: TRBD2
J: TRBJ2-3
size: few
CDR3: CASSYGLAGADTQYF
DNA: TGTGCCAGCAGTTACGGACTAGCGGGGGCAGATACGCAGTATTTT

V: TRBV5-1
D: -
J: TRBJ2-1
size: few
CDR3: CASSLAQGLRYNEQFF
DNA: TGCGCCAGCAGCTTGGCCCAGGGGTTGCGATACAATGAGCAGTTCTTC

V: TRBV18
D: -
J: TRBJ2-5
size: few
CDR3: CASSQTTGLSETQYF
DNA: TGTGCCAGCTCACAAACTACAGGGCTCTCGGAGACCCAGTACTTC

V: TRBV5-4
D: TRBD1
J: TRBJ1-1
size: few
CDR3: CASSPGTGVEAFF
DNA: TGTGCCAGCAGCCCCGGGACAGGGGTAGAAGCTTTCTTT

V: TRBV5-6
D: TRBD1
J: TRBJ2-7
size: few
CDR3: CASSLQGQLFYEQYF
DNA: TGTGCCAGCAGCTTACAGGGACAGCTCTTCTACGAGCAGTACTTC

V: TRBV5-1
D: TRBD1
J: TRBJ2-7
size: few
CDR3: CASSLGQGEQYF
DNA: TGCGCCAGCAGCTTAGGACAGGGGGAGCAGTACTTC

V: TRBV7-2
D: -
J: TRBJ2-1
size: many
CDR3: CASSLDRVKFF
DNA: TGTGCCAGCAGCTTAGACAGGGTTAAGTTCTTC

V: TRBV5-6
D: -
J: TRBJ2-7
size: few
CDR3: CASSFPGSYEQYF
DNA: TGTGCCAGCAGCTTCCCGGGATCCTACGAGCAGTACTTC

V: TRBV5-1
D: TRBD2
J: TRBJ2-7
size: -
CDR3: CASSSMTSGSNYEQYF
DNA: TGCGCCAGCAGCTCAATGACTAGCGGGTCAAACTACGAGCAGTACTTC

V: TRBV5-6
D: -
J: TRBJ1-1
size: -
CDR3: CASSLVQGTLLNTEAFF
DNA: TGTGCCAGCAGCTTGGTGCAGGGTACTCTTTTGAACACTGAAGCTTTCTTT

V: TRBV10-2
D: TRBD2
J: TRBJ2-1
size: few
CDR3: CASSELAEISNEQFF
DNA: TGCGCCAGCAGTGAACTAGCGGAGATTTCCAATGAGCAGTTCTTC

V: TRBV6-5
D: -
J: TRBJ2-7
size: few
CDR3: CASSAGDEQYF
DNA: TGTGCCAGCAGCGCAGGTGACGAGCAGTACTTC

V: TRBV6-1
D: -
J: TRBJ2-2
size: few
CDR3: CASSELGSTGELFF
DNA: TGTGCCAGCAGTGAACTAGGTAGCACCGGGGAGCTGTTTTTT

V: TRBV18
D: -
J: TRBJ2-6
size: few
CDR3: CASSPQAGAGANVLTF
DNA: TGTGCCAGCTCACCACAGGCAGGGGCTGGGGCCAACGTCCTGACTTTC